This T cell receptor beta chain came from a study of T cells in Graves' hyperthyroidism and ophthalmopathy (dated by TCRdb to between 2019 and 2020). With regard to the full study: Peripheral blood was collected at initial diagnosis, before any treatment. A discovery cohort of about a hundred patients, about 40 with Graves' ophthalmopathy and approximately 57 with stable Graves' hyperthyroidism, was used to find distinguishing TCR V-J signatures. Prospective prediction of ophthalmopathy was tested in an independent validation cohort consisting of some 19 hyperthyroidism patients and more than 15 patients who later progressed to ophthalmopathy. The roughly 94 discovery patients were randomly split 7:3 into training and test sets. Thyroid tissue and blood T-cell repertoires from about six Graves' hyperthyroidism patients were also compared in the study. Once sampling was done, hyperthyroidism patients were given methimazole at a starting dose of 30 mg daily, whereas ophthalmopathy patients were given high-dose intravenous methylprednisolone. The paper reports TCR Vbeta CDR3 sequencing of 130 to 150 peripheral blood samples: 40 or so ophthalmopathy, around 80 hyperthyroidism and 17 progressor patients. Study-wide conclusions, independent of this receptor: A model built on a 13 V-J signature distinguished ophthalmopathy from stable hyperthyroidism, reaching 85% to 90% sensitivity and about 81% specificity in cross-validation and 80%/75% in testing. Most expanded thyroid clonotypes (frequency above 0.001) were also found in blood, which suggests that blood repertoires may mirror thyroid immune responses. In validation, the model predicted progression to ophthalmopathy a median of around six months before onset, with approximately 70% sensitivity and roughly 77% specificity. No statistical method was used to fix the sample size in advance, and group allocation was not hidden from the investigators.

Ophthalmopathy patients had moderately to severely active disease, with a Clinical Activity Score of 3 or more, a NOSPECS grade of 4 or more, and a disease duration of less than 3 months. Exclusion was applied to patients with uncontrolled infections, other autoimmune diseases, pregnancy or lactation. Clinical symptoms, serum thyroxine and TRAb, thyroid ultrasound, and orbital computed tomography formed the basis for the diagnoses. PBMCs were separated from roughly 9.6 ml of fresh peripheral blood using Ficoll-Paque density gradient centrifugation. Total RNA was extracted with Trizol reagent, and quality was checked on an Agilent 2100 Bioanalyzer. At least ten counts were recorded for this clonotype. This receptor's antigen is unknown. Base qualities were left out, and no much larger clone turns up one base away. TCR beta CDR3 regions were amplified from RNA transcripts. The first round of RT-PCR for the TCR CDR3 was performed with the HTBI primer set and the Qiagen OneStep RT-PCR kit. Libraries were constructed in a second round of multiplex PCR, after which size selection and purification were carried out. Libraries were sequenced paired-end with 100 bp reads on an Illumina HiSeq2000. Concerning the study's data processing: Raw data were processed with SOAPnuke, discarding reads with adapters, uncalled bases, mean Phred below 15, or no exact constant-primer or identifier match. COPE v1.2.5 was used to merge the high-quality paired reads, and each unique nucleotide sequence was defined as a clonotype. MiTCR v1.1 was used to align the clonotypes against IMGT TRBV, TRBD and TRBJ reference segments. The analysis was restricted to V-J combinations with a frequency above 0.0001, which together covered 99.2% of the repertoires. The TCS score was defined as the ratio of F50 (clonal expansion) to E x V (chaos), calculated using BLOSUM62-based TCRdist between CDR3 peptides within each V-J. Welch's t-statistics and random forest reduced approximately 520 V-J features to 10 to 15, which were used in a naive Bayes classifier (R e1071). TCRdb cleaned the public reads at Q25 with fastp, built clones with MiXCR and kept in-frame beta chains. Rows with a matching CDR3 protein are joined into one entry that keeps the most common DNA and genes. What appears here as the V and J calls and clone size reflects TCRdb's work, not the paper's. Present in this sample are 640,000 or so distinct CDR3 sequences, 14% of which were seen just once. Jointly, the top ten make up 6.5% to 9% of the sample.

The CDR3, cysteine through phenylalanine, is 15 amino acids long. Only CDR3 DNA remains: 45 bases, in frame from the first base. Sequences PRHDT (CDR1) and FYEKMQ (CDR2) are obtained from the germline V gene (reference sequence). For this chain, trimming is 3 bases at the V end and 2 bases at the J end, and the number of junction bases without a gene match is 5. The V gene is TRBV13 and the J gene is TRBJ2-5; a stretch of 8 junction bases matches TRBD1. The receptor was isolated from a woman aged 18-29 years with Graves' ophthalmopathy. Source material: blood. The CDR3 loop reads CASSLGTGRQETQYF. The DNA reads as follows: TGTGCCAGCAGCTTGGGGACAGGTCGTCAAGAGACCCAGTACTTC.